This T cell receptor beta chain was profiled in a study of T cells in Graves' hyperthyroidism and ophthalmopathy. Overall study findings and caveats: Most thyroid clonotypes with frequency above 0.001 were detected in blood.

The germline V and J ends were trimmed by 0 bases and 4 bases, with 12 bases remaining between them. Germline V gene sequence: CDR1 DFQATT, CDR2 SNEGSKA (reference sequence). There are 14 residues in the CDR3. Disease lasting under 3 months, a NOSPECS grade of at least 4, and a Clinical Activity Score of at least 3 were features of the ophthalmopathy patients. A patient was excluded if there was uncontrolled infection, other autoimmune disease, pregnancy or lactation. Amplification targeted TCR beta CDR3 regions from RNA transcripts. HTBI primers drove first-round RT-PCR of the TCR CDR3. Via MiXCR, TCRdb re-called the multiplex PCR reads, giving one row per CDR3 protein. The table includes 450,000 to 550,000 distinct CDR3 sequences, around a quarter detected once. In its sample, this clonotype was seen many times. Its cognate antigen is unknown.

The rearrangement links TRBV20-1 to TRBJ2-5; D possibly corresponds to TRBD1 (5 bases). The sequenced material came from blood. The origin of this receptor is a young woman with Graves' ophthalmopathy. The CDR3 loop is CSARDVSGPETQYF. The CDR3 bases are TGCAGTGCTAGAGATGTTTCAGGGCCAGAGACCCAGTACTTC.